What follows are 32 T cell receptor beta chains derived from one specimen sequenced in a study of graft-versus-host responses after intestinal transplantation (dated by TCRdb to the early 2020s). Libraries were prepared through the immunoSEQ multiplex PCR assay. What TCRdb holds here is the immuneACCESS table cut down to in-frame rearrangements. Part of the clones is not present; checked against another copy, under half of the missing clones reflect an unresolved V gene, and the others are unexplained. This sample has tens of thousands of clones in its table, and 88% of those were observed once. The ten largest make up more than 0.25% of the sample. Per the publication, the time point label means: cells obtained before transplantation from donor or recipient. Their cognate antigens are unknown. The source material was unstimulated CD4+ T cells sorted from spleen or lymph node cells, sampled before transplant. The receptor source for this set is a human donor who was the organ donor for an intestinal transplant.

Here the CDR3 DNA reads TGTGCCACCAGCCCCCGGGGAGCTCGGGGGTACCAAGAGACCCAGTACTTC. It yields the protein CATSPRGARGYQETQYF. The genes are TRBV15 and TRBJ2-5; D possibly corresponds to TRBD2 (6 bases). CDR1 and CDR2 from the germline V gene are LNHNV and YYDKDF (reference sequence). The CDR3 is 17 residues long. Trimming removed 5 bases from V and 0 bases from J, with 19 bases in between.

This clone was counted a single time. The chain combines TRBV7-9 with TRBJ1-2; D uncertain. V was clipped by 3 bases and J by 3 bases, with 11 bases between them. The CDR3 runs to 14 residues. The germline V gene encodes CDR1 SEHNR and CDR2 FQNEAQ (reference sequence). CDR3 residues: CASSLTGSHYGYTF. Written as DNA, the CDR3 is TGTGCCAGCAGCTTGACGGGATCTCACTATGGCTACACCTTC.

CDR3 residues: CAISERGYDEQYF. DNA of the CDR3: TGTGCCATCAGTGAGAGGGGCTACGACGAGCAGTACTTC. V and J are TRBV10-3 and TRBJ2-7; tentative D call: TRBD1 (5 bases). The CDR3 length is 13 residues. V gave up 2 bases and J gave up 5 bases, with 10 bases separating them. Germline values: CDR1 ENHRY, CDR2 SYGVKD.

This rearrangement joins TRBV4-1 to TRBJ2-1; D remains ambiguous. The CDR3 is 11 amino acids. V lost 4 bases and J lost 12, with 10 bases in between. CDR1 and CDR2 from the germline V gene are MGHRA and YSYEKL. The CDR3: CASSLGGWQFF. The CDR3 bases are TGCGCCAGCAGCCTCGGCGGTTGGCAGTTCTTC.

V and J are TRBV2 and TRBJ1-4; D gene uncertain. Germline CDR1 is SNHLY and CDR2 is FYNNEI. The V gene lost 1 base and the J gene lost 4 bases, with 13 bases spanning the gap. The CDR3 is made up of 16 amino acids. DNA for the CDR3: TGTGCCAGCAGTGAAGAGAGGGTGGCGGTTAATGAAAAACTGTTTTTT. Translated, it gives CASSEERVAVNEKLFF.

This chain connects TRBV5-1 to TRBJ1-1; D is unclear. V lost 1 base and J lost 4, with 11 bases in between. From germline, CDR1 is SGHRS and CDR2 YFSETQ. This CDR3 has 14 residues. In DNA form, the CDR3 reads TGCGCCAGCAGCTTGACGGGGTCACGCACTGAAGCTTTCTTT. It translates to CASSLTGSRTEAFF.

V gene TRBV4-2 combines with J gene TRBJ2-4; 9 bases are shared with TRBD2. The CDR3 length is 18 residues. V lost 0 bases and J lost 9; bases outside the gene matches: 15. The germline CDR1 and CDR2 sequences are LGHNA and YNFKEQ. CDR3 sequence (DNA): TGTGCCAGCAGCCAAGATCCTAGCGGGGACTTACCCACGGGCATTCAGTACTTC. Translated, it gives CASSQDPSGDLPTGIQYF.

The chain uses TRBV5-6 and TRBJ1-5; 9 nucleotides line up with TRBD1. Trimming cost V 1 base and J 0 bases; bases outside gene matches: 11. The CDR3 has 19 residues. Germline loops: CDR1 SGHDT, CDR2 YYEEEE. The CDR3 region is CASSLTTGGYPYSNQPQHF. The CDR3 bases are TGTGCCAGCAGCTTGACTACAGGGGGCTACCCATATAGCAATCAGCCCCAGCATTTT.

V is TRBV18 and J is TRBJ1-6, with 7 bases aligning to TRBD1. Germline lookup yields CDR1 KGHSH and CDR2 LQKENI. Germline trimming cut 2 bases from V and 7 bases from J; bases unmatched to any gene: 8. CDR3 length: 16 residues. CDR3 region: CASSPFGQGENSPLHF. The DNA for the CDR3 is TGTGCCAGCTCACCATTCGGGCAGGGGGAGAATTCACCCCTCCACTTT.

This chain joins TRBV7-3 and TRBJ2-7; D unresolved. This CDR3 spans 13 amino acids. CDR1 is SGHTA and CDR2 is FQGTGA in the germline V gene. Between the trimmed V and J ends, which lost 2 bases and 6 bases, there was a span of 11 bases. CDR3 DNA sequence: TGTGCCAGCAGCTTAGGTCCCCTGCGCGAGCAGTACTTC. Translated, it gives CASSLGPLREQYF.

This chain uses TRBV9 with TRBJ2-3, with D maybe TRBD1 (6 bases). V was trimmed by 4 bases and J by 2 bases, leaving 11 bases between them. Germline values: CDR1 SGDLS, CDR2 YYNGEE. The CDR3 is made up of 14 amino acids. In DNA form, the CDR3 reads TGTGCCAGCAGCCCGGACAGATTCACAGATACGCAGTATTTT. Translating it yields CASSPDRFTDTQYF.

V usage is TRBV9 and J usage is TRBJ2-2; 13 bases fit TRBD2. Germline V CDR1 and CDR2: SGDLS, YYNGEE. The CDR3 spans 20 residues. The V segment lost 0 bases and the J segment 4 bases; nucleotides outside the gene matches: 12. The DNA of the CDR3 is TGTGCCAGCAGCGTAGGTTTAGGACTAGCGGGAGTACGTTCCACCGGGGAGCTGTTTTTT. Amino acid sequence: CASSVGLGLAGVRSTGELFF.

This clone was seen a handful of times. In DNA, the CDR3 is TGTGCCAGCAGCTTCTTTCGGGGGGACAATCAGCCCCAGCATTTT. Protein: CASSFFRGDNQPQHF. This chain connects TRBV7-2 to TRBJ1-5; D might be TRBD1 (5 bases). The CDR3 contains 15 residues. The germline V gene has CDR1 SGHTA and CDR2 FQGNSA. Trimming stripped 3 bases from V and 3 bases from J, with 12 bases between.

This clone was recorded only once. This chain joins TRBV6-1 and TRBJ1-4; tentatively, D is TRBD1 (5 bases). The germline V and J ends were trimmed by 0 bases and 3 bases, with 5 bases remaining between them. Looked up from germline, CDR1 is MNHNS and CDR2 is SASEGT. The CDR3 is made up of 14 amino acids. The CDR3 coding sequence is TGTGCCAGCAGTGAAGCAGGGGCTAATGAAAAACTGTTTTTT. It is translated as CASSEAGANEKLFF.

The J gene is TRBJ1-2, the V gene TRBV7-2; a weak D match, TRBD1 (6 bases). The CDR3 loop spans 15 amino acids. The V end was cut by 5 bases, the J end by 1 base, with 14 bases between. The germline gives CDR1 SGHTA, CDR2 FQGNSA. The CDR3 region has the DNA TGTGCCAGCAGCCTAGTGAGGGGGGGTAACTATGGCTACACCTTC. Translating it yields CASSLVRGGNYGYTF.

V and J are TRBV5-4 and TRBJ2-1, with D uncertain. The germline CDR1 and CDR2 sequences are SGHNT and YYREEE (reference sequence). The CDR3 is made up of 14 amino acids. V gave up 0 bases and J gave up 2 bases, with 6 bases separating them. The CDR3: CASSLGRTYNEQFF. For the CDR3, the DNA is TGTGCCAGCAGCTTGGGCAGGACCTACAATGAGCAGTTCTTC.

This clone was observed a few times. The rearrangement uses TRBV5-4 and TRBJ2-2, with unresolved D. Trimming cost V 0 bases and J 5 bases, with 5 bases left between them. The germline CDR1 and CDR2 sequences are SGHNT and YYREEE (reference sequence). The CDR3 length is 13 residues. The CDR3 DNA reads as TGTGCCAGCAGCTTGGAGAGTACCGGGGAGCTGTTTTTT. Protein: CASSLESTGELFF.

The chain joins TRBV27 to TRBJ2-7, with 11 bases identical to TRBD1. CDR1 MNHEY and CDR2 SMNVEV come from the germline V gene (reference sequence). V shed 5 bases, J shed 4 bases, and the junction held 10 bases outside the gene matches. CDR3 length equals 16 residues. The CDR3 is CASSQYPGQGVYEQYF. CDR3 sequence (DNA): TGTGCCAGCAGTCAATATCCGGGACAGGGGGTTTACGAGCAGTACTTC.

The CDR3 loop is CASTTGTANTEAFF. The CDR3 coding sequence is TGTGCCAGCACGACGGGGACAGCGAACACTGAAGCTTTCTTT. V and J are TRBV6-5 and TRBJ1-1, with TRBD1 matching 7 bases. The CDR3 contains 14 residues. CDR1 is MNHEY, CDR2 SVGAGI, per germline. With V trimmed by 7 bases and J by 1 base, 6 bases remained unmatched.

The V gene is TRBV11-3, the J gene TRBJ2-3; 11 positions agree with TRBD2. Looked up from germline, CDR1 is SGHNT and CDR2 is YENEEA. V dropped 1 base and J dropped 3; count of bases not matched to a gene: 6. The CDR3 loop spans 17 amino acids. For the CDR3, the DNA is TGTGCCAGCAGCTTAGGTGGGACTAGCGGCGGGACAGATACGCAGTATTTT. This translates into CASSLGGTSGGTDTQYF.

This chain uses TRBV6-5 with TRBJ2-7; 11 nucleotides align to TRBD2. Germline loops: CDR1 MNHEY, CDR2 SVGAGI. The CDR3 runs to 15 residues. J gave up 0 bases and V 6 bases, and 4 bases lay outside the gene matches. CDR3 amino acids: CASRDSGRASYEQYF. The CDR3, as DNA: TGTGCCAGCAGGGATAGCGGGAGGGCCTCCTACGAGCAGTACTTC.

The chain joins TRBV9 to TRBJ2-2, with D possibly TRBD1 on 7 matching bases. The V end lost 1 base, the J end lost 4 bases, and 11 bases lay between the germline ends. CDR3 length equals 15 residues. In germline, CDR1 is SGDLS, CDR2 YYNGEE. The CDR3 is CASSVRQGGTGELFF. The CDR3 coding sequence is TGTGCCAGCAGCGTAAGACAGGGAGGCACCGGGGAGCTGTTTTTT.

This clone has more than one count but fewer than ten. The rearrangement uses TRBV27 and TRBJ1-6, with 7 bases fitting TRBD1. This CDR3 comprises 12 residues. The J segment lost 8 bases and the V segment lost 5 bases, leaving 0 bases of the junction unmatched. The V gene's germline CDR1 is MNHEY and CDR2 SMNVEV (reference sequence). CDR3 region: CASSQGDSPLHF. In nucleotides, the CDR3 is TGTGCCAGCAGTCAGGGGGATTCACCCCTCCACTTT.

The CDR3 DNA sequence: TGTGCCAGCAGCGTCAGCCCTGGAATGAGCGGGAGGTGGGGCACCGGGGAGCTGTTTTTT. This codes for CASSVSPGMSGRWGTGELFF. The J gene is TRBJ2-2, the V gene TRBV11-3; TRBD2 agrees at 9 bases. The CDR3 runs 20 residues. CDR1 is SGHNT, CDR2 YENEEA, per germline. J gave up 4 bases and V 5 bases, and 20 bases lay outside the gene matches.

This clone was seen once. The V and J genes are TRBV9 and TRBJ1-4; the match to TRBD1 covers 8 bases. Germline values: CDR1 SGDLS, CDR2 YYNGEE. V lost 2 bases, J lost 10 bases, and 16 bases stayed unmatched. The CDR3 spans 17 residues. The CDR3 DNA reads as TGTGCCAGCAGCGTCGCCCCATGGGGCAGGGGGCGCGTAAAACTGTTTTTT. As protein: CASSVAPWGRGRVKLFF. Complete variable domain (other parts from reference TRBV9 and TRBJ1-4): DSGVTQTPKHLITATGQRVTLRCSPRSGDLSVYWYQQSLDQGLQFLIQYYNGEERAKGNILERFSAQQFPDLHSELNLSSLELGDSALYFCASSVAPWGRGRVKLFFGSGTQLSVL.

The chain couples TRBV6-5 to TRBJ1-4, with 7 bases that match TRBD1. This CDR3 is built from 15 residues. CDR1 is MNHEY and CDR2 is SVGAGI in the germline V gene. V gave up 0 bases and J gave up 7 bases; unmatched junction bases: 5. The CDR3 sequence: CASSYSTGTVEKLFF. CDR3 nucleotide sequence: TGTGCCAGCAGTTACTCCACCGGGACAGTTGAAAAACTGTTTTTT.

The V and J genes are TRBV12-5 and TRBJ1-2; weak D call: TRBD1 (6 bases). Trimming pared 2 bases from V and 7 bases from J, leaving 8 bases between. Germline CDR1 reads LGHNT; CDR2 reads FRNRAP. The CDR3 is made up of 12 amino acids. The CDR3 DNA reads TGTGCTAGTGGTTTGCCAGGGGTTGGCTACACCTTC. This codes for CASGLPGVGYTF.

This chain uses TRBV19 with TRBJ1-1; TRBD1 matches at 7 bases. The CDR3 spans 14 residues. Germline V gene data show CDR1 as LNHDA and CDR2 as SQIVND (reference sequence). V shed 5 bases and J 11 bases; nucleotides not matched to a gene: 14. CDR3 in amino acids: CASSSYYRGLAAFF. DNA for the CDR3: TGTGCCAGTAGTTCCTACTACAGGGGATTAGCGGCTTTCTTT.

The V call is TRBV9, the J call TRBJ2-7; TRBD1 aligns across 8 bases. The germline V gene encodes CDR1 SGDLS and CDR2 YYNGEE. CDR3 length equals 16 residues. Trimming cost V 3 bases and J 6 bases; bases outside gene matches: 14. In nucleotides, the CDR3 is TGTGCCAGCAGCGCCTCAACAGGGGGACCCTTAAGCGAGCAGTACTTC. Its translation is CASSASTGGPLSEQYF. Looking up the rest from reference TRBV9 and TRBJ2-7 gives the full variable domain: DSGVTQTPKHLITATGQRVTLRCSPRSGDLSVYWYQQSLDQGLQFLIQYYNGEERAKGNILERFSAQQFPDLHSELNLSSLELGDSALYFCASSASTGGPLSEQYFGPGTRLTVT.

This chain connects TRBV5-1 to TRBJ1-2, with 7 bases fitting TRBD1. This CDR3 comprises 14 residues. V was pared by 4 bases and J by 8 bases, with 11 bases of the junction left unmatched. CDR1 SGHRS and CDR2 YFSETQ come from the germline V gene. The CDR3 DNA sequence: TGCGCCAGCAGCCCCGGACAGGAAGGCGACGGCTACACCTTC. Its translation: CASSPGQEGDGYTF.

This clone appeared a single time. The chain carries TRBV30 and TRBJ2-1; 8 bases align to TRBD1. Losses at the gene ends were 0 bases for V and 9 bases for J; bases not matched to a gene: 10. Germline V gene sequence: CDR1 GTSNPN, CDR2 SVGIG (reference sequence). CDR3 size: 15 residues. CDR3 sequence reads: CAWSVGAQGAGEQFF. Written as DNA, the CDR3 is TGTGCCTGGAGTGTAGGGGCGCAGGGGGCCGGTGAGCAGTTCTTC. Variable domain in full (rest from reference TRBV30 and TRBJ2-1): SQTIHQWPATLVQPVGSPLSLECTVEGTSNPNLYWYRQAAGRGLQLLFYSVGIGQISSEVPQNLSASRPQDRQFILSSKKLLLSDSGFYLCAWSVGAQGAGEQFFGPGTRLTVL.

This clone appeared a single time. V usage is TRBV29-1 and J usage is TRBJ1-1, with 9 bases fitting TRBD1. CDR1 SQVTM and CDR2 ANQGSEA come from the germline V gene. The CDR3 spans 19 residues. The ends lost 6 bases at V and 0 bases at J; junction bases unmatched: 20. The CDR3 is CSVRPGRDRVGDLNTEAFF. The CDR3 region has the DNA TGCAGCGTGAGACCGGGGCGGGACAGGGTAGGTGATTTGAACACTGAAGCTTTCTTT.